This T cell receptor (beta chain) comes out of a study of cytomegalovirus exposure and HLA in healthy donors. For this clone: What it binds is unknown.

Study results and caveats: By a later analysis, the bulk of CMV-associated TCR beta chains appeared HLA-restricted. In an earlier analysis, productive rearrangement rates for most beta V segments clustered near 87% or 30%. Follow-up analysis later connected one missense variant in DCLRE1C with trimming of TCR beta V- and J-genes. Most TCR sequences were uncommon, yet certain public TCRs appeared in many donors.

PCR was performed using 60 Vbeta and 13 Jbeta primers. Data came from immunoSEQ multiplex PCR; TCRdb stores just in-frame clones and leaves some out. The sample has under 150,000 clones; 80% to 90% are singletons. The specimen sequenced was PBMCs. The receptor was derived from a woman in her 30s in good health and CMV-seronegative.

This chain's CDR3 is CAISEWQRDEKLFF. In DNA, the CDR3 is TGTGCCATCAGTGAGTGGCAGCGTGATGAAAAACTGTTTTTT. The chain links TRBV10-3 to TRBJ1-4; D unclear. V lost 1 base and J 6 bases, leaving 9 bases between the germline ends. The CDR3 is 14 amino acids. Germline CDR1 and CDR2: ENHRY and SYGVKD.